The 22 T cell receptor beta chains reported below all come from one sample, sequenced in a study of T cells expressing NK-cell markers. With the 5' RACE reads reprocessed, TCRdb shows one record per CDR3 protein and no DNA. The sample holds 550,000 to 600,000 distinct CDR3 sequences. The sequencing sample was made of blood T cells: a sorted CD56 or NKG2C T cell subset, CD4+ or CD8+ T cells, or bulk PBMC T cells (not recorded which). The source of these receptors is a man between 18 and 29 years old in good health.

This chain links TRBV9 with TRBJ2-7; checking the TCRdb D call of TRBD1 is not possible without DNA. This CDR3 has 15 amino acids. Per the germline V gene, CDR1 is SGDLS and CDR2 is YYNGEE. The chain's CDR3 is CASSVATGPLYEQYF.

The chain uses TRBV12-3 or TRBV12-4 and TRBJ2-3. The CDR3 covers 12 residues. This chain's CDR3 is CASTRDRGTQYF.

The CDR3 reads CSARILAGGLETQYF. The rearrangement links TRBV20-1 to TRBJ2-5; TCRdb calls TRBD2, which cannot be checked without DNA. Per germline, CDR1 DFQATT and CDR2 SNEGSKA (reference sequence). The CDR3 is made up of 15 amino acids.

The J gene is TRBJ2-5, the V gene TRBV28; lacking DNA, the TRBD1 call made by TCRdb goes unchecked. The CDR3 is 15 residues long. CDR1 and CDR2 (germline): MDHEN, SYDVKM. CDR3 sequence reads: CASSRDPGGRETQYF.

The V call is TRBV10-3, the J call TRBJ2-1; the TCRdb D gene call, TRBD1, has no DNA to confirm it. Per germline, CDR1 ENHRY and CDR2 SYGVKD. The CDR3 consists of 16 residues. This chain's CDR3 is CAISGTGTGSMDEQFF.

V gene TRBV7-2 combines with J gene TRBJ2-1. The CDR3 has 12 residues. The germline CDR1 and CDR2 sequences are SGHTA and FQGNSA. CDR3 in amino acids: CASSFSGDEQFF. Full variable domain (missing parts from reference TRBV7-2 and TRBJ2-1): GAGVSQSPSNKVTEKGKDVELRCDPISGHTALYWYRQSLGQGLEFLIYFQGNSAPDKSGLPSDRFSAERTGGSVSTLTIQRTQQEDSAVYLCASSFSGDEQFFGPGTRLTVL.

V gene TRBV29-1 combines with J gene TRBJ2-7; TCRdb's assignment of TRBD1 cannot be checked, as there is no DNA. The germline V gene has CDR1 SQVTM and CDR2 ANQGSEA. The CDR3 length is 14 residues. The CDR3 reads CSVEFRQDRYEQYF.

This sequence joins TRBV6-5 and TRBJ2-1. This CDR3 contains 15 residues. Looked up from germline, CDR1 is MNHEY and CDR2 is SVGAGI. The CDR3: CASSYRLAVNNEQFF.

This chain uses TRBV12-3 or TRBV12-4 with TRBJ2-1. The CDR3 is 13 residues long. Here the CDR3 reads CASSYRSGNEQFF.

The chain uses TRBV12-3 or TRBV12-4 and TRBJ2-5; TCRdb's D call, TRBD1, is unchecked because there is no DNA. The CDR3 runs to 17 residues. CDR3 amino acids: CASSLWGLSGNQETQYF.

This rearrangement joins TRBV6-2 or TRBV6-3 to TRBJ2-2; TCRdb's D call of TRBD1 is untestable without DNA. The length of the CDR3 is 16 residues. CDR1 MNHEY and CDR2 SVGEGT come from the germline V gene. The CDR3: CASSSIPGKYTGELFF.

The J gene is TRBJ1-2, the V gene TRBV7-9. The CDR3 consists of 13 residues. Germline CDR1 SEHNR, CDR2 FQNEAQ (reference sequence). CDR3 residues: CASSVESRAGYTF.

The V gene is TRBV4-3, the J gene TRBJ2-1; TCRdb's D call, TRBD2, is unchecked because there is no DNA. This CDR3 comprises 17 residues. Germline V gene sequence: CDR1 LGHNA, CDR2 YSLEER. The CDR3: CASSPPGASGKRNEQFF.

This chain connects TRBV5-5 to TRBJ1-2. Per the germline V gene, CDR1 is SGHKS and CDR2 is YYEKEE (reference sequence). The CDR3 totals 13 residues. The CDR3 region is CASSLVGGNGYTF.

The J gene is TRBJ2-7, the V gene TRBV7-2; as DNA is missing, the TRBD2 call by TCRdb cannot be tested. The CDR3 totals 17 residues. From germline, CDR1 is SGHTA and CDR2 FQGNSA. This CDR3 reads CASSLTHGTSGFYEQYF.

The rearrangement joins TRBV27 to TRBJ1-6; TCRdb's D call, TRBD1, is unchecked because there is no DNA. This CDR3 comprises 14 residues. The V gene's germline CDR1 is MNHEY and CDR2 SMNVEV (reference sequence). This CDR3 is CASSSDRGLSPLHF.

CDR3 sequence: CASRGGALHGYTF. The chain combines TRBV27 with TRBJ1-2. CDR3 size: 13 residues. Germline CDR1 MNHEY, CDR2 SMNVEV (reference sequence).

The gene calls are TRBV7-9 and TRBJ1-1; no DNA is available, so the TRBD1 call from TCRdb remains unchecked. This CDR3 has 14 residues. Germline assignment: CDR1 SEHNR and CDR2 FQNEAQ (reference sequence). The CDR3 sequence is CASSTTDFGTEAFF.

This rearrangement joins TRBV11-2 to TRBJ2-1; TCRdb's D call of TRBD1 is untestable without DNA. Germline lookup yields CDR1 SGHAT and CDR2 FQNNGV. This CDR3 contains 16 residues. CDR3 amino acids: CASSFRTQDVVNEQFF.

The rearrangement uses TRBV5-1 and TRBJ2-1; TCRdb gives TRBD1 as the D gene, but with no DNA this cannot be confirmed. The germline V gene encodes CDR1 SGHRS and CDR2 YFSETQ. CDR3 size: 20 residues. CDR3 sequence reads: CASSLPGTAIAGGPYNEQFF.

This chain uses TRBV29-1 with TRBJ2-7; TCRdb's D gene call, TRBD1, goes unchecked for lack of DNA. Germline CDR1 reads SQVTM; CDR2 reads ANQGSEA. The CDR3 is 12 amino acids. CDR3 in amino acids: CSAAGPGSEQYF.

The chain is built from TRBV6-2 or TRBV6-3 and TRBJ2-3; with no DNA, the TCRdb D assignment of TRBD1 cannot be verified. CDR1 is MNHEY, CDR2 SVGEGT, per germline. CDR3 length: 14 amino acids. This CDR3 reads CASRQGKETDTQYF.